The rows below give T cell receptor beta chains drawn from one sample of a study of early T cells in non-severe SARS-CoV-2 infection. TCRdb passed the 5' RACE reads through MiXCR, listing each CDR3 protein once. The sample comprises 55,000 to 80,000 distinct CDR3 sequences, roughly an eighth of which are singletons, and approximately 5% rests with the top ten. This material consisted of whole blood, taken at baseline. The source of these receptors is an adult who was a healthcare worker with PCR-confirmed SARS-CoV-2 infection or an uninfected control (not recorded which). Both conserved end residues are part of each CDR3. The order of the fields is J gene, clone size, D gene, V gene, CDR3 protein, CDR3 DNA. The D gene is left open where the match is weak. Size is omitted from some rows. Given values are once, few, many or a class for expanded clones.

j_call: TRBJ2-5; clone_size: .; d_call: TRBD2; v_call: TRBV12-3/TRBV12-4; cdr3_aa: CASTRGQERGFQETQYF; cdr3_nt: TGTGCCAGCACCAGAGGCCAAGAGCGGGGGTTCCAAGAGACCCAGTACTTC
j_call: TRBJ1-6; clone_size: .; d_call: .; v_call: TRBV2; cdr3_aa: CASSEQGINNSPLHF; cdr3_nt: TGTGCCAGCAGTGAACAGGGAATCAATAATTCACCCCTCCACTTT
j_call: TRBJ2-5; clone_size: .; d_call: .; v_call: TRBV3-1; cdr3_aa: CASSQEETQYF; cdr3_nt: TGTGCCAGCAGCCAAGAAGAGACCCAGTACTTC
j_call: TRBJ1-2; clone_size: many; d_call: .; v_call: TRBV5-4; cdr3_aa: CAVRGAETKYGYTF; cdr3_nt: TGTGCCGTTCGCGGGGCAGAGACTAAATATGGCTACACCTTC
j_call: TRBJ2-5; clone_size: many; d_call: .; v_call: TRBV5-6; cdr3_aa: CASSTGGANTQYF; cdr3_nt: TGTGCCAGCAGCACCGGAGGGGCCAATACCCAGTACTTC
j_call: TRBJ1-1; clone_size: few; d_call: .; v_call: TRBV2; cdr3_aa: CASSEAIDGEAFF; cdr3_nt: TGTGCCAGCAGTGAAGCCATTGACGGGGAAGCTTTCTTT
j_call: TRBJ1-4; clone_size: many; d_call: .; v_call: TRBV18; cdr3_aa: CASSAPGLNEKLFF; cdr3_nt: TGTGCCAGCTCAGCTCCGGGCCTGAATGAAAAACTGTTTTTT
j_call: TRBJ2-3; clone_size: .; d_call: TRBD1; v_call: TRBV13; cdr3_aa: CASSRGGRGPTDTQYF; cdr3_nt: TGTGCCAGCAGCCGAGGTGGCAGGGGGCCGACAGATACGCAGTATTTT
j_call: TRBJ1-5; clone_size: few; d_call: .; v_call: TRBV12-3/TRBV12-4; cdr3_aa: CASSIGGDNQPQHF; cdr3_nt: TGTGCCAGCAGTATTGGGGGAGACAATCAGCCCCAGCATTTT
j_call: TRBJ2-1; clone_size: many; d_call: .; v_call: TRBV11-2; cdr3_aa: CASSSIAIFYNEQFF; cdr3_nt: TGTGCCAGCAGCTCCATAGCAATCTTCTACAATGAGCAGTTCTTC
j_call: TRBJ1-5; clone_size: many; d_call: .; v_call: TRBV24-1; cdr3_aa: CATSDPYQPQHF; cdr3_nt: TGTGCCACCAGTGATCCCTATCAGCCCCAGCATTTT
j_call: TRBJ2-1; clone_size: many; d_call: TRBD2; v_call: TRBV20-1; cdr3_aa: CSARDEAGTSINEQFF; cdr3_nt: TGCAGTGCTAGAGATGAGGCCGGGACTAGTATCAATGAGCAGTTCTTC
j_call: TRBJ2-7; clone_size: .; d_call: TRBD2; v_call: TRBV9; cdr3_aa: CASSLLAGVGEQYF; cdr3_nt: TGTGCCAGCAGCCTACTAGCGGGAGTAGGAGAGCAGTACTTC
j_call: TRBJ1-5; clone_size: .; d_call: TRBD1; v_call: TRBV10-3; cdr3_aa: CAIGSDRGQGQPQHF; cdr3_nt: TGTGCCATCGGATCCGACAGGGGGCAGGGGCAGCCCCAGCATTTT
j_call: TRBJ2-1; clone_size: few; d_call: TRBD2; v_call: TRBV7-3; cdr3_aa: CASSLTRTSGSLNEQFF; cdr3_nt: TGTGCCAGCAGCTTAACCCGGACTAGCGGGAGTCTTAATGAGCAGTTCTTC
j_call: TRBJ2-5; clone_size: many; d_call: .; v_call: TRBV7-6; cdr3_aa: CASSRHQNQETQYF; cdr3_nt: TGTGCCAGCAGCCGACACCAGAACCAAGAGACCCAGTACTTC
j_call: TRBJ2-3; clone_size: .; d_call: TRBD2; v_call: TRBV2; cdr3_aa: CASRSGGSDTQYF; cdr3_nt: TGTGCCAGCAGAAGCGGGGGTTCAGATACGCAGTATTTT
j_call: TRBJ2-7; clone_size: many; d_call: .; v_call: TRBV5-1; cdr3_aa: CASSLGTVEQYF; cdr3_nt: TGCGCCAGCAGCTTGGGGACGGTTGAGCAGTACTTC
j_call: TRBJ1-1; clone_size: few; d_call: .; v_call: TRBV7-9; cdr3_aa: CASSPYGNTEAFF; cdr3_nt: TGTGCCAGCAGCCCGTACGGGAACACTGAAGCTTTCTTT
j_call: TRBJ2-1; clone_size: few; d_call: .; v_call: TRBV10-2; cdr3_aa: CASSPDRYNEQFF; cdr3_nt: TGCGCCAGCAGTCCTGACCGTTACAATGAGCAGTTCTTC
j_call: TRBJ2-3; clone_size: .; d_call: .; v_call: TRBV14; cdr3_aa: CASSQGPGLSTDTQYF; cdr3_nt: TGTGCCAGCAGCCAAGGGCCGGGCTTGAGCACAGATACGCAGTATTTT
j_call: TRBJ2-1; clone_size: .; d_call: .; v_call: TRBV10-3; cdr3_aa: CAISGYTTGLSFF; cdr3_nt: TGTGCCATCAGTGGTTACACGACGGGTCTTTCGTTCTTC
j_call: TRBJ1-1; clone_size: few; d_call: .; v_call: TRBV7-9; cdr3_aa: CASSAHGNTEAFF; cdr3_nt: TGTGCCAGCAGCGCTCACGGGAACACTGAAGCTTTCTTT
j_call: TRBJ2-7; clone_size: many; d_call: .; v_call: TRBV7-2; cdr3_aa: CASSLDGNSYEQYF; cdr3_nt: TGTGCCAGCAGCTTGGACGGGAACTCCTACGAGCAGTACTTC
j_call: TRBJ2-5; clone_size: .; d_call: TRBD2; v_call: TRBV18; cdr3_aa: CANSPTSGGGLETQYF; cdr3_nt: TGTGCCAACTCACCGACTAGCGGGGGAGGTTTGGAGACCCAGTACTTC
j_call: TRBJ2-1; clone_size: .; d_call: .; v_call: TRBV11-1; cdr3_aa: CASSSRGRTYNEQFF; cdr3_nt: TGTGCCAGCAGCTCCCGGGGGCGCACCTACAATGAGCAGTTCTTC
j_call: TRBJ1-5; clone_size: few; d_call: TRBD1; v_call: TRBV6-6; cdr3_aa: CASRRQGNQPQHF; cdr3_nt: TGTGCCAGCAGAAGACAGGGAAATCAGCCCCAGCATTTT
j_call: TRBJ1-6; clone_size: few; d_call: TRBD1; v_call: TRBV19; cdr3_aa: CATSGQGNSPLHF; cdr3_nt: TGTGCCACCTCGGGACAGGGGAATTCACCCCTCCACTTT
j_call: TRBJ2-5; clone_size: .; d_call: .; v_call: TRBV29-1; cdr3_aa: CSVEPATTQYF; cdr3_nt: TGCAGCGTCGAACCGGCCACGACCCAGTACTTC
j_call: TRBJ2-1; clone_size: .; d_call: TRBD2; v_call: TRBV20-1; cdr3_aa: CSARGLAGGSDEQFF; cdr3_nt: TGCAGTGCTAGGGGACTAGCGGGAGGGTCGGATGAGCAGTTCTTC
j_call: TRBJ2-5; clone_size: .; d_call: .; v_call: TRBV3-1; cdr3_aa: CASSQDLLWDNQETQYF; cdr3_nt: TGTGCCAGCAGCCAAGATCTTCTTTGGGACAACCAAGAGACCCAGTACTTC
j_call: TRBJ2-7; clone_size: .; d_call: .; v_call: TRBV12-3/TRBV12-4; cdr3_aa: CASRGQGAGRASYEQYF; cdr3_nt: TGTGCCAGCAGAGGACAGGGCGCCGGGAGGGCATCCTACGAGCAGTACTTC
j_call: TRBJ2-1; clone_size: many; d_call: .; v_call: TRBV20-1; cdr3_aa: CSARDLIGEQFF; cdr3_nt: TGCAGTGCTAGAGATCTGATAGGTGAGCAGTTCTTC
j_call: TRBJ1-2; clone_size: many; d_call: TRBD1; v_call: TRBV9; cdr3_aa: CASSYPGQGGYTF; cdr3_nt: TGTGCCAGCAGTTACCCGGGACAGGGTGGCTACACCTTC
j_call: TRBJ2-1; clone_size: .; d_call: .; v_call: TRBV3-1; cdr3_aa: CASSQSDYNEQFF; cdr3_nt: TGTGCCAGCAGCCAATCCGACTACAATGAGCAGTTCTTC
j_call: TRBJ1-2; clone_size: few; d_call: .; v_call: TRBV19; cdr3_aa: CASSPSGPLGTGYTF; cdr3_nt: TGTGCCAGTAGTCCATCGGGGCCCCTCGGGACTGGCTACACCTTC
j_call: TRBJ2-7; clone_size: .; d_call: .; v_call: TRBV12-3/TRBV12-4; cdr3_aa: CASSLAQPHEQYF; cdr3_nt: TGTGCCAGCAGTCTGGCTCAGCCCCACGAGCAGTACTTC
j_call: TRBJ1-2; clone_size: few; d_call: TRBD1; v_call: TRBV12-3/TRBV12-4; cdr3_aa: CASRPRTGRGGYTF; cdr3_nt: TGTGCCAGCAGACCTAGGACAGGGAGGGGTGGCTACACCTTC
j_call: TRBJ1-2; clone_size: few; d_call: TRBD1; v_call: TRBV29-1; cdr3_aa: CSVARTGGIYGYTF; cdr3_nt: TGCAGCGTTGCCCGGACAGGGGGAATCTATGGCTACACCTTC
j_call: TRBJ2-1; clone_size: few; d_call: TRBD2; v_call: TRBV6-6; cdr3_aa: CASSYSPTSGIYNEQFF; cdr3_nt: TGTGCCAGCAGTTACTCCCCCACTAGCGGGATTTACAATGAGCAGTTCTTC
j_call: TRBJ2-7; clone_size: many; d_call: TRBD2; v_call: TRBV15; cdr3_aa: CATSREVGLATHEQYF; cdr3_nt: TGTGCCACCAGCAGAGAGGTTGGACTAGCGACCCACGAGCAGTACTTC
j_call: TRBJ2-7; clone_size: many; d_call: .; v_call: TRBV7-3; cdr3_aa: CASSPKGGYEQYF; cdr3_nt: TGTGCCAGCAGCCCCAAAGGGGGGTACGAGCAGTACTTC
j_call: TRBJ2-7; clone_size: many; d_call: TRBD2; v_call: TRBV5-4; cdr3_aa: CASSRAGFSSYEQYF; cdr3_nt: TGTGCCAGCAGTCGAGCGGGATTTTCCTCCTACGAGCAGTACTTC
j_call: TRBJ2-7; clone_size: .; d_call: TRBD2; v_call: TRBV7-9; cdr3_aa: CASSSTGTSGFYEQYF; cdr3_nt: TGTGCCAGCAGTTCTACCGGGACTAGCGGGTTCTACGAGCAGTACTTC
j_call: TRBJ2-1; clone_size: few; d_call: TRBD1; v_call: TRBV12-3/TRBV12-4; cdr3_aa: CASRSTGGTSNEQFF; cdr3_nt: TGTGCCAGCAGGTCTACAGGGGGTACGTCCAATGAGCAGTTCTTC
j_call: TRBJ2-7; clone_size: .; d_call: .; v_call: TRBV18; cdr3_aa: CASSPSRTGYYEQYF; cdr3_nt: TGTGCCAGCTCACCATCCCGGACTGGGTACTACGAGCAGTACTTC
j_call: TRBJ1-2; clone_size: few; d_call: TRBD1; v_call: TRBV27; cdr3_aa: CASSWRQGATYGYTF; cdr3_nt: TGTGCCAGCAGTTGGAGACAGGGGGCTACCTATGGCTACACCTTC
j_call: TRBJ1-1; clone_size: many; d_call: TRBD1; v_call: TRBV6-5; cdr3_aa: CASRAKDRGLRTEAFF; cdr3_nt: TGTGCCAGCAGGGCTAAGGACAGGGGCTTGAGAACTGAAGCTTTCTTT
j_call: TRBJ2-7; clone_size: .; d_call: .; v_call: TRBV4-1; cdr3_aa: CASSFHSISGSSYEQYF; cdr3_nt: TGCGCCAGCAGCTTCCATTCAATTTCAGGTAGCTCCTACGAGCAGTACTTC
j_call: TRBJ1-1; clone_size: many; d_call: .; v_call: TRBV6-2/TRBV6-3; cdr3_aa: CASSGTDNTEAFF; cdr3_nt: TGTGCCAGCAGTGGGACGGATAACACTGAAGCTTTCTTT
j_call: TRBJ1-1; clone_size: few; d_call: .; v_call: TRBV20-1; cdr3_aa: CSAKKQGNTEAFF; cdr3_nt: TGCAGTGCTAAGAAACAGGGGAACACTGAAGCTTTCTTT
j_call: TRBJ2-7; clone_size: many; d_call: TRBD1; v_call: TRBV29-1; cdr3_aa: CSVGTGESYEQYF; cdr3_nt: TGCAGCGTGGGGACAGGCGAATCCTACGAGCAGTACTTC
j_call: TRBJ2-3; clone_size: many; d_call: TRBD2; v_call: TRBV6-4; cdr3_aa: CASRGLAGDTDTQYF; cdr3_nt: TGTGCCAGCAGGGGACTAGCGGGGGATACAGATACGCAGTATTTT
j_call: TRBJ2-2; clone_size: few; d_call: .; v_call: TRBV30; cdr3_aa: CAWSVQVTGELFF; cdr3_nt: TGTGCCTGGAGTGTACAGGTCACCGGGGAGCTGTTTTTT